The 5 T cell receptor beta chains below all came from one sample that was sequenced in a study of post-analysis software for immune sequencing data (dated by TCRdb to between 2014 and 2016). Study-level results and caveats: Patients showed significantly higher frequencies than controls for roughly 5 TRBV segments, among them TRBV5-6, TRBV5-1 and TRBV20-1.

These receptors have no identified antigens. Library preparation was by PCR. Instrument on record: Illumina HiSeq 2500. To reduce PCR and sequencing biases, unique molecular identifiers were incorporated into the TCR beta cDNA libraries. In TCRdb, the public reads were trimmed at Q25 with fastp and aligned with MiXCR, with productive beta chains retained. CDR3 protein duplicates are merged, each entry listing the most common genes and DNA. The sample data list a few hundred thousand distinct CDR3 sequences, and 30% to 45% of these were observed just once. The ten biggest clones cover 13% of the sample. Material for sequencing was blood. These receptor sequences come from a girl aged 10 to 17 with multiple sclerosis.

On this clonotype itself: Its ends do not fully match the called genes, so a read error is possible. The chain recombines TRBV5-1 with TRBJ1-5; TRBD1 matches at 9 bases. The length of the CDR3 is 15 residues. In germline, CDR1 is SGHRS, CDR2 YFSETQ. The CDR3 sequence: CASSLGQGENQPQHF. In nucleotides, the CDR3 is TGCGCCAGCAGTTTGGGACAGGGCGAAAATCAGCCCCAGCATTTT. The whole variable domain, filled in from reference TRBV5-1 and TRBJ1-5, reads KAGVTQTPRYLIKTRGQQVTLSCSPISGHRSVSWYQQTPGQGLQFLFEYFSETQRNKGNFPGRFSGRQFSNSRSEMNVSTLELGDSALYLCASSLGQGENQPQHFGDGTRLSIL.

The rearrangement uses TRBV12-3 or TRBV12-4 and TRBJ2-3, with 9 bases identical to TRBD2. Trimming removed 3 bases from V and 3 bases from J; junction bases left unmatched: 10. This CDR3 is built from 17 residues. CDR3 amino acids: CASSFMSGGLGTDTQYF. The CDR3 nucleotides are TGTGCCAGCAGTTTCATGAGCGGGGGGTTGGGAACAGATACGCAGTATTTT.

CDR3: CATGGWGDRASYEQYF. In nucleotides, the CDR3 is TGTGCCACAGGGGGATGGGGGGACAGGGCCTCCTACGAGCAGTACTTC. The rearrangement links TRBV10-3 to TRBJ2-7, with 9 bases fitting TRBD1. The V and J ends lost 10 bases and 0 bases, in that order; junction bases with no gene match: 13. The CDR3 sequence is 16 residues long. Germline loops: CDR1 ENHRY, CDR2 SYGVKD.

This sequence joins TRBV7-2 and TRBJ2-2; 7 bases align to TRBD2. V was clipped by 5 bases and J by 5 bases; unmatched bases: 8. The germline V gene has CDR1 SGHTA and CDR2 FQGNSA. The CDR3 totals 15 residues. The DNA of the CDR3 is TGTGCCAGCAGCCACGTCTCTAGCGGTACCGGGGAGCTGTTTTTT. Amino acid sequence: CASSHVSSGTGELFF.

The rearrangement uses TRBV6-5 and TRBJ2-1; 7 bases map to TRBD1. Unmatched junction bases numbered 5, after V lost 2 bases and J lost 13 bases. The CDR3 totals 12 residues. Germline V gene sequence: CDR1 MNHEY, CDR2 SVGAGI. The CDR3 coding sequence is TGTGCCAGCAGTTACCCAGGGGGTGAACAGTTCTTC. Protein: CASSYPGGEQFF.